These 19 T cell receptor beta chains originate from one sample sequenced in a study of T cells in Graves' hyperthyroidism and ophthalmopathy. RNA transcripts yielded amplified TCR beta CDR3 regions. RT-PCR in the first round (using the HTBI primer set) targeted the TCR CDR3. TCRdb re-called the multiplex PCR reads with MiXCR, one entry per CDR3 protein. The sample shows 500,000 to 550,000 distinct CDR3 sequences, 15% to 20% of them seen only once. The sample consisted of blood. The receptors were sampled from a man aged 40-49 years with Graves' ophthalmopathy.

Details on this clonotype: A much larger clone lies a single base off, so this may be a read error. This chain connects TRBV28 to TRBJ2-1; D might be TRBD2 (5 bases). The CDR3 runs to 16 residues. Germline-derived CDR1 and CDR2 are MDHEN and SYDVKM. The ends were cut back, 4 bases at V and 6 bases at J, with 19 bases in the middle. The CDR3 sequence is CASSSAEAPVTNEQFF. The CDR3 nucleotides are TGTGCCAGCAGTTCCGCGGAGGCGCCGGTGACCAATGAGCAGTTCTTC.

This clonotype was picked up a small number of times. The genes are TRBV6-6 and TRBJ1-1, with a tentative D call TRBD1 (5 bases). The ends were cut back, 1 base at V and 8 bases at J, with 11 bases in the middle. Per germline, CDR1 MNHNY and CDR2 SVGAGI (reference sequence). The CDR3 length is 13 residues. The CDR3 region has the DNA TGTGCCAGCAGTTACTTCCAGGGCCTAGAAGCTTTCTTT. It is translated as CASSYFQGLEAFF.

This clonotype was detected many times. The gene calls are TRBV24-1 and TRBJ2-7; tentative D call: TRBD2 (5 bases). The CDR3 is 15 residues long. Germline V gene data show CDR1 as KGHDR and CDR2 as SFDVKD. Trimming stripped 9 bases from V and 0 bases from J, with 17 bases between. DNA for the CDR3: TGTGCCACCTTCCTTCGGGGAAATCCCTCCTACGAGCAGTACTTC. It codes for CATFLRGNPSYEQYF.

V gene TRBV18 combines with J gene TRBJ1-3; D is uncertain. The V gene's germline CDR1 is KGHSH and CDR2 LQKENI. With 4 bases removed from V and 4 bases from J, the gap between germline ends came to 8 bases. The CDR3 spans 13 residues. CDR3 coding DNA: TGTGCCAGCTCACTTGATCAGGGAAACACCATATATTTT. This translates into CASSLDQGNTIYF.

This clonotype was recorded a few times. Possible read error: a much larger clone is one base away. This rearrangement joins TRBV6-1 to TRBJ1-1; 10 positions match TRBD1. In germline, CDR1 is MNHNS, CDR2 SASEGT. Trimming at V came to 6 bases and at J to 3 bases, leaving 1 base not matched to a gene. The CDR3 consists of 13 residues. The CDR3 protein is CASRDRGDTEAFF. CDR3 nucleotides: TGTGCCAGCAGGGACAGGGGGGACACTGAAGCTTTCTTT.

The chain is built from TRBV20-1 and TRBJ2-3; a possible D gene is TRBD1 (6 bases). Germline assignment: CDR1 DFQATT and CDR2 SNEGSKA (reference sequence). The length of the CDR3 is 13 residues. V shed 3 bases and J shed 2 bases, with 9 bases lying between them. CDR3 sequence (DNA): TGCAGTGCTAGTAGGACAGACACAGATACGCAGTATTTT. It specifies CSASRTDTDTQYF.

The genes are TRBV20-1 and TRBJ2-7; tentative D call: TRBD1 (5 bases). Looked up from germline, CDR1 is DFQATT and CDR2 is SNEGSKA (reference sequence). The CDR3 runs 13 residues. Trimming took 5 bases from V and 2 from J, leaving 13 bases between them. CDR3 amino acids: CSAPRQIAYEQYF. As DNA, the CDR3 is TGCAGTGCTCCGAGACAGATTGCCTACGAGCAGTACTTC.

This clonotype showed up many times. This chain links TRBV20-1 with TRBJ2-5, with D hard to call. Germline V gene sequence: CDR1 DFQATT, CDR2 SNEGSKA (reference sequence). The CDR3 has 15 residues. Trimming left V 3 bases short and J 5 bases short, with 19 bases between. The CDR3 DNA sequence: TGCAGTGCTAGTTTCCCGGGTGCCGGACGGGAGACCCAGTACTTC. It encodes CSASFPGAGRETQYF.

This clonotype was detected ten times or more. An end of the junction does not agree with germline; a read error may underlie this. This rearrangement joins TRBV12-3 or TRBV12-4 to TRBJ2-7; tentatively, D is TRBD2 (7 bases). The CDR3 is made up of 14 amino acids. CDR3 in DNA: TGCGCCAGCAGCTTGAGGGGGGGCTCCTACGAGCAGTACTTC. It encodes CASSLRGGSYEQYF.

In the case of this clonotype: This may arise from a read error, as a much more abundant clone is one base away. The J gene is TRBJ1-4, the V gene TRBV2, with D maybe TRBD1 (6 bases). CDR3 size: 14 residues. Germline CDR1 and CDR2: SNHLY and FYNNEI. V was clipped by 5 bases and J by 3 bases, with 10 bases between them. In DNA, the CDR3 is TGTGCCAGCAGTCGACAGGAGGCTAATGAAAAACTGTTTTTT. It is translated as CASSRQEANEKLFF.

This clonotype was observed at least ten times. The rearrangement uses TRBV5-1 and TRBJ2-3, with 14 nucleotides matching TRBD2. Germline V gene lookup returns CDR1 SGHRS and CDR2 YFSETQ. The CDR3 is 19 amino acids. Trimming cost V 3 bases and J 2 bases; bases outside gene matches: 11. This chain's CDR3 is CASSSGLAGGNPHTDTQYF. CDR3 DNA sequence: TGCGCCAGCAGCTCCGGACTAGCGGGGGGAAATCCCCACACAGATACGCAGTATTTT.

In its sample, this clonotype was seen a few times. In nucleotides, the CDR3 is TGTGCCAGCATTCCAGGGCCCGGGAACACTGAAGCTTTCTTT. Translating gives CASIPGPGNTEAFF. V and J are TRBV6-1 and TRBJ1-1, with a possible D match to TRBD1 (5 bases). This CDR3 has 14 residues. The germline V gene has CDR1 MNHNS and CDR2 SASEGT. Trimming removed 7 bases from V and 1 base from J, with 13 bases in between.

This clonotype was recorded at least ten times. The chain recombines TRBV28 with TRBJ2-7, with 7 bases lining up with TRBD2. The J segment lost 5 bases and the V segment lost 7 bases, leaving 14 bases of the junction unmatched. CDR1 MDHEN and CDR2 SYDVKM come from the germline V gene. This CDR3 contains 15 residues. CDR3 amino acids: CASNQLAGAGNEQYF. The CDR3 DNA sequence: TGTGCCAGCAACCAGTTGGCGGGAGCGGGCAACGAGCAGTACTTC.

The V gene is TRBV13, the J gene TRBJ2-1, with 10 positions matching TRBD1. Germline trimming cut 0 bases from V and 12 bases from J; bases unmatched to any gene: 8. The CDR3 covers 15 residues. Germline CDR1 is PRHDT and CDR2 is FYEKMQ (reference sequence). The CDR3 coding sequence is TGTGCCAGCAGCTTAGGGACAGGGGGCGCGAAAAGGCAGTTCTTC. Protein: CASSLGTGGAKRQFF.

This clonotype was seen ten or more times. The chain employs TRBV5-1 and TRBJ2-7, with 9 bases aligning to TRBD1. V was clipped by 2 bases and J by 5 bases; unmatched bases: 5. Germline V gene lookup returns CDR1 SGHRS and CDR2 YFSETQ. The CDR3 is 14 amino acids. CDR3 sequence: CASSFRTGGHEQYF. CDR3 coding DNA: TGCGCCAGCAGCTTCCGAACAGGGGGCCACGAGCAGTACTTC.

The chain combines TRBV2 with TRBJ1-4; D is unclear. This CDR3 has 14 amino acids. Per germline, CDR1 SNHLY and CDR2 FYNNEI. The ends were cut back, 3 bases at V and 5 bases at J, with 10 bases in the middle. CDR3 DNA sequence: TGTGCCAGCAGTGATTTGACGGGGAATGAAAAACTGTTTTTT. This encodes CASSDLTGNEKLFF.

This clonotype was seen ten or more times. The chain has TRBV7-2 and TRBJ2-5, with TRBD1 matching over 9 bases. The length of the CDR3 is 14 residues. Germline-derived CDR1 and CDR2 are SGHTA and FQGNSA. J gave up 7 bases and V 6 bases, and 9 bases lay outside the gene matches. The CDR3 reads CASSYPGTGLTQYF. The CDR3 DNA reads TGTGCCAGCAGTTACCCCGGGACAGGGTTGACCCAGTACTTC.

The rearrangement links TRBV24-1 to TRBJ1-4; 8 bases match TRBD1. CDR3 size: 16 residues. Germline V gene data show CDR1 as KGHDR and CDR2 as SFDVKD. The V gene end was trimmed by 4 bases and the J gene end by 1 base; junction bases not matched to a gene: 4. The CDR3 reads CATSEFDRGTNEKLFF. The CDR3 DNA reads as TGTGCCACCAGTGAGTTCGACAGGGGAACTAATGAAAAACTGTTTTTT.

This clonotype was seen more than once but under ten times. The J gene is TRBJ1-1, the V gene TRBV5-1; 7 nucleotides align to TRBD1. The germline gives CDR1 SGHRS, CDR2 YFSETQ. V dropped 2 bases and J dropped 6; count of bases not matched to a gene: 7. CDR3 length: 14 residues. Here the CDR3 DNA reads TGCGCCAGCAGCTTCGGACAGGATAGAGCTGAAGCTTTCTTT. It is translated as CASSFGQDRAEAFF.